The rows below give T cell receptor beta chains drawn from one sample of a study of patients and donors after allogeneic stem cell transplantation. MiXCR, applied by TCRdb to the RT-PCR reads, yields one record per CDR3 protein. The table includes 920,000 or so distinct CDR3 sequences, under 20% detected once. Sequencing was performed on blood, either unsorted or a sorted T cell fraction (not recorded which). The receptors originated from a human donor who was either an allogeneic HSCT recipient or a stem cell or donor lymphocyte infusion donor (not recorded which). It is not recorded whose cells these are; they may come from a transplant donor. Each CDR3 is given with its conserved first and last residue. Each record gives: J gene, V gene, D gene, CDR3 protein. D genes are given only for firm matches.

TRBJ1-1	TRBV30	-	CAWRGTGDTEAFF
TRBJ2-7	TRBV20-1	-	CSASTGPPEQYF
TRBJ1-2	TRBV12-3/TRBV12-4	-	CASSFGGIRGYTF
TRBJ1-6	TRBV29-1	-	CSVDTGDINSPLHF
TRBJ2-5	TRBV20-1	-	CSPLGEGETQYF
TRBJ2-5	TRBV7-2	TRBD2	CASSRGGPGETQYF
TRBJ2-1	TRBV5-1	-	CASSLVSRGNYNEQFF
TRBJ1-4	TRBV6-1	TRBD1	CASRGQRLNEKLFF
TRBJ2-7	TRBV7-2	-	CASRDTGGEYEQYF
TRBJ1-6	TRBV7-9	-	CASSPSLNSPLHF
TRBJ2-1	TRBV20-1	TRBD2	CSGTSGSDAYNEQFF
TRBJ2-7	TRBV10-3	TRBD2	CAISATSGGYEQYF
TRBJ2-1	TRBV30	-	CAWSVSRVPTIRDEQFF
TRBJ2-7	TRBV29-1	-	CSVGEGRVYEQYF
TRBJ2-1	TRBV5-6	-	CASSLAVSSVVF
TRBJ2-7	TRBV9	-	CASSVATGIGYEQYF
TRBJ2-5	TRBV14	-	CASSQKAPSETQYF
TRBJ1-4	TRBV6-1	TRBD1	CASSRGTGVGEKLFF
TRBJ1-2	TRBV3-1	-	CASSPLKNYGYTF
TRBJ2-3	TRBV5-6	-	CASTPCTDTQYF
TRBJ2-7	TRBV20-1	TRBD1	CSAETGVTPYEQYF
TRBJ1-2	TRBV3-1	-	CASSQSGVGYTF
TRBJ2-3	TRBV11-3	-	CASSLYPSDTQYF